This TCR beta chain was observed in a study of T cells after yellow fever vaccination. 5'RACE template switching produced TCR cDNA carrying a universal primer site and UMIs. One entry per CDR3 protein results from TCRdb running MiXCR on the 5' RACE reads. The sample has 120,000 or so distinct CDR3 sequences, roughly 15% seen once. The CDR3 contains 13 residues. The germline V gene has CDR1 SNHLY and CDR2 FYNNEI. V shed 9 bases, J shed 4 bases, and the junction held 2 bases outside the gene matches. This clonotype came up many times. This clonotype was sampled from a man between 18 and 35 years old who received the YFV17D yellow fever vaccine. This rearrangement joins TRBV2 to TRBJ2-6; 8 nucleotides agree with TRBD1. Material: CD8+ T cells sorted from PBMCs, obtained 5 days after the yellow fever booster vaccination. CDR3 in amino acids: CARQGGGANVLTF. The CDR3 region has the DNA TGTGCCAGACAGGGGGGCGGGGCCAACGTCCTGACTTTC.